Listed below are T cell receptor beta chains from one sample, sequenced in a study of blood T cell repertoires in COVID-19. The repertoire was sequenced with immunoSEQ multiplex PCR; TCRdb's copy has only in-frame clones and lacks some. The sample lists about 430,000 clones; approximately 91% were seen once. The sample taken for sequencing was PBMCs or T cells enriched from blood (not recorded which). These receptors all come from a woman under 30 who had been exposed to COVID-19. Both conserved end residues are part of each CDR3. D genes are given only for firm matches. A clone size is listed for some rows: how often the clone was seen (once, few, many), or a class if it is expanded.

.	TRBD1	TRBV4-2	TRBJ1-5	TGTGCCAGCAGCCAAGGTGGGACAGGGGGTCAGCCCCAGCATTTT	CASSQGGTGGQPQHF
.	.	TRBV18	TRBJ1-1	TGTGCCAGCTTGAACAGGGCTCCCAACACTGAAGCTTTCTTT	CASLNRAPNTEAFF
.	TRBD2	TRBV3-1/TRBV3-2	TRBJ2-1	TGTGCCAGCAGCCAGGGACTAGCGGGTGAGCCGTTCTTC	CASSQGLAGEPFF
.	TRBD1	TRBV29-1	TRBJ1-2	TGCAGCGTCCCCCCCGGCGGGGACAGCTATGGCTACACCTTC	CSVPPGGDSYGYTF
.	TRBD2	TRBV7-4	TRBJ2-7	TGTGCCAGCAGCTTAGTTAGGACTAGCGCTATATACTCCTACGAGCAGTACTTC	CASSLVRTSAIYSYEQYF
.	.	TRBV7-9	TRBJ1-4	TGTGCCAGCAGCCTCGGGGAGTTGACCAGTAATGAAAAACTGTTTTTT	CASSLGELTSNEKLFF
.	TRBD1	TRBV4-1	TRBJ2-1	TGCGCCAGCAGCCAACGAACAGGGGATTACAATGAGCAGTTCTTC	CASSQRTGDYNEQFF
.	.	TRBV29-1	TRBJ1-6	TGCAGCGTTGTTTGGGAGGGTACGAATTCACCCCTCCACTTT	CSVVWEGTNSPLHF
.	.	TRBV30	TRBJ2-6	TGTGCCTGGACCCACCGGGGAGTCTCTGGGGCCAACGTCCTGACTTTC	CAWTHRGVSGANVLTF
.	TRBD1	TRBV7-9	TRBJ2-7	TGTGCCAGCAGCGCCTACGGACAGGGGGCTGACGAGCAGTACTTC	CASSAYGQGADEQYF
.	.	TRBV25-1	TRBJ1-2	TGTGCCAGCAGGGCGCGGACAGACCCTCCCGTCTTC	CASRARTDPPVF
.	TRBD1	TRBV7-9	TRBJ1-1	TGTGCCAGCAGCTTCTACAAGGGACAGGGGGCCATGAACACTGAAGCTTTCTTT	CASSFYKGQGAMNTEAFF
.	.	TRBV12-1	TRBJ1-3	TGTGCCAGCAGCCCCAAAGAGGGCCCCGGAAACACCATATATTTT	CASSPKEGPGNTIYF
.	TRBD2	TRBV10-3	TRBJ2-2	TGTGCCATCAGAGACTTTAGCGGGAGGGTCACCGGGGAGCTGTTTTTT	CAIRDFSGRVTGELFF
.	TRBD2	TRBV19	TRBJ2-7	TGTGCCAGTAGTATCCCCCCGACTCCTACTAGCGGGAGTTGGTGGGACGAGCAGTACTTC	CASSIPPTPTSGSWWDEQYF
once	TRBD2	TRBV24-1	TRBJ2-3	TGTGCCACCAGTGATTTGGGCCTAACCGGGACTAGCGGTACAGATACGCAGTATTTT	CATSDLGLTGTSGTDTQYF
.	TRBD2	TRBV7-9	TRBJ2-2	TGTGCCAGCAGCTTAGGAGCGGGAGGAGGGTACACCGGGGAGCTGTTTTTT	CASSLGAGGGYTGELFF
.	TRBD1	TRBV10-1	TRBJ1-2	TGCGCCAGCAGAAAAGGGACAGACGGTAACTATGGCTACACCTTC	CASRKGTDGNYGYTF
.	.	TRBV28	TRBJ2-1	TGTGCCAGTTCGAAGGGGTCCTACAATGAGCAGTTCTTC	CASSKGSYNEQFF
.	.	TRBV6-5	TRBJ2-7	TGTGCCAGCAGTTACTCGGGTACGGGAACCTACGAGCAGTACTTC	CASSYSGTGTYEQYF
.	.	TRBV19	TRBJ1-4	TGTGCCAGTAGTATTGTTCGTGAAAAACTGTTTTTT	CASSIVREKLFF
few	TRBD2	TRBV19	TRBJ2-7	TGTGCCAGTAGCGTACCGGGACTAGGATTTTACGAGCAGTACTTC	CASSVPGLGFYEQYF
.	.	TRBV28	TRBJ1-5	TGTGCCAGCCGCCCCGAGGCAGGGGTTCAGCCCCAGCATTTT	CASRPEAGVQPQHF
once	TRBD2	TRBV3-1/TRBV3-2	TRBJ2-1	TGTGCCAGCAGCCAAGTTCTCGGGGGGGCCCTTGGGCAGTTCTTC	CASSQVLGGALGQFF
.	.	TRBV21-1	TRBJ2-1	TGTGCCAGCAGCAAAAGTCCCCTAGCTCGGTGTCGGTCCTACAATGAGCAGTTCTTC	CASSKSPLARCRSYNEQFF
.	.	TRBV24-1	TRBJ2-7	TGTGCCACCAGTGATTATTCCGGGACTGCGTACGAGCAGTACTTC	CATSDYSGTAYEQYF
once	TRBD2	TRBV14	TRBJ2-1	TGTGCCAGCAGCCAAGAGATGATTAGCGGGAGAAATGAGCAGTTCTTC	CASSQEMISGRNEQFF
.	TRBD1	TRBV19	TRBJ1-2	TGTGCCAGTAGGGACAGGGGCTATGGCTACACCTTC	CASRDRGYGYTF
.	TRBD1	TRBV2	TRBJ2-7	TGTGCCAGCAGGTTCTCCGGGACAGGGGACTTCTACGAGCAGTACTTC	CASRFSGTGDFYEQYF
.	TRBD1	TRBV28	TRBJ1-3	TGTGCCAGCAGTTTACCAGGGGGCGGTGGAAACACCATATATTTT	CASSLPGGGGNTIYF
.	.	TRBV28	TRBJ2-7	TGTGCCAGCAGCTATTCAGGGTATGAGCAGTACTTC	CASSYSGYEQYF
.	TRBD1	TRBV13	TRBJ2-4	TGTGCCAGCAGTCGTCCGGGACAGGGAAGAAACATTCAGTACTTC	CASSRPGQGRNIQYF
few	.	TRBV25-1	TRBJ2-1	TGTGCCAGCAGTGATCCTCGACATTACTCCTACAATGAGCAGTTCTTC	CASSDPRHYSYNEQFF
.	TRBD1	TRBV2	TRBJ1-5	TGTGCCAGCAGTACTGACAGGGGGCATTTACCCCAGCATTTT	CASSTDRGHLPQHF
.	.	TRBV19	TRBJ2-5	TGTGCCAGTAGTATGGTCTCGGGGGGCGGCGAGACCCAGTACTTC	CASSMVSGGGETQYF
.	TRBD1	TRBV19	TRBJ2-1	TGTGCCAGTAGTCCGAGGGGACAGACTCCCAATGAGCAGTTCTTC	CASSPRGQTPNEQFF
.	.	TRBV30	TRBJ1-1	TGTGCCTGGAAAAGTACGACAGTTATGAACACTGAAGCTTTCTTT	CAWKSTTVMNTEAFF
.	.	TRBV5-1	TRBJ2-7	TGCGCCAGCAGCTTGGGATCGGGGTTGGCCGGTCTTCCGTACTTC	CASSLGSGLAGLPYF
.	.	TRBV7-8	TRBJ2-7	TGTGCCAGCAGCTTACGGAGTTCTGACGAGCAGTACTTC	CASSLRSSDEQYF
.	TRBD2	TRBV27	TRBJ2-3	TGTGCCAGCAGCCCCAGAAGGACTAGCGGGCCAAAAGATACGCAGTATTTT	CASSPRRTSGPKDTQYF
.	.	TRBV7-2	TRBJ2-5	TGTGCCAGCAGCTTAGGGACAATTAGAGAGACCCAGTACTTC	CASSLGTIRETQYF
.	.	TRBV5-4	TRBJ2-3	TGTGCCAGCAACGCCCATCAGGATACGCAGTATTTT	CASNAHQDTQYF
.	TRBD2	TRBV7-3	TRBJ2-2	TGTGCCAGCAGCTTAATTCCAATGGGGGGACTAGCCCGCACCGGGGAGCTGTTTTTT	CASSLIPMGGLARTGELFF
.	.	TRBV28	TRBJ1-6	TGTGCCAGCAGCCCAGGGACACCCCTCCACTTT	CASSPGTPLHF
.	.	TRBV9	TRBJ2-1	TGTGCCAGCAGCCTCTACAATGAGCAGTTCTTC	CASSLYNEQFF
once	.	TRBV7-8	TRBJ2-3	TGTGCCAGCAGCTTAGCGGGGGCGGTCACAGATACGCAGTATTTT	CASSLAGAVTDTQYF
.	TRBD1	TRBV28	TRBJ1-2	TGTGCCAGCACCCGGCCCACAGGGGCCTATGGCTACACCTTC	CASTRPTGAYGYTF
few	.	TRBV19	TRBJ1-1	TGTGCCAGTAGTACCTCGACAGGTTTGGCCACTGAAGCTTTCTTT	CASSTSTGLATEAFF
.	.	TRBV19	TRBJ2-1	TGTGCCAGTAGTATAATGGACAGTACGCCTAGCAATGAGCAGTTCTTC	CASSIMDSTPSNEQFF
.	.	TRBV7-3	TRBJ2-3	TGTGCCAGCAGCCCAGGACAGCTCACAGATACGCAGTATTTT	CASSPGQLTDTQYF
.	.	TRBV19	TRBJ1-1	TGTGCCAGTAGGAGGGGGAGGGGTGAGAACACTGAAGCTTTCTTT	CASRRGRGENTEAFF
once	TRBD2	TRBV19	TRBJ2-1	TGTGCCAGTAGTATTCTAGAGGGAGGGCTACACAATGAGCAGTTCTTC	CASSILEGGLHNEQFF
.	.	TRBV7-8	TRBJ2-7	TGTGCCAGCAGCCCCACAGAATCCTACGAGCAGTACTTC	CASSPTESYEQYF
.	TRBD2	TRBV7-2	TRBJ2-1	TGTGCCAGCAGACCAGGGACTAGCGCATACAATGAGCAGTTCTTC	CASRPGTSAYNEQFF
.	TRBD2	TRBV6-6	TRBJ2-1	TGTGCCAGCAGTTACTCATGGGACTACTTACCCAATGAGCAGTTCTTC	CASSYSWDYLPNEQFF
.	.	TRBV2	TRBJ2-1	TGTGCCAGCAAGGAGCGGGTATCCTACAATGAGCAGTTCTTC	CASKERVSYNEQFF
once	.	TRBV5-6	TRBJ2-7	TGTGCCAGCAGCTTCAGGGGCGGCTTCTACGAGCAGTACTTC	CASSFRGGFYEQYF
once	.	TRBV5-6	TRBJ1-2	TGTGCCAGCAGCTTGGGCACCGCGGGGTCTAACTATGGCTACACCTTC	CASSLGTAGSNYGYTF
once	TRBD2	TRBV9	TRBJ2-5	TGTGCCAGCAGCTTAGGGGGACTAGCGGGGCAAGAGACCCAGTACTTC	CASSLGGLAGQETQYF